This record looks at one TCR beta chain sequence and its context. This sample is part of a study of blood T cell repertoires in COVID-19. Overall study context: Material from acute and convalescent COVID-19 was sourced from the United States, Italy and Spain. T cells, B-cell-depleted T cells, or PBMCs supplied cDNA or gDNA.

This CDR3 comprises 13 residues. Trimming removed 4 bases at V and 6 bases at J, with 13 bases between. Looked up from germline, CDR1 is SGHNT and CDR2 is YYREEE (reference sequence). Authors' methods: Amplified reference gene primers provided the basis for estimating nucleated cell counts. TCRdb's table, derived via immunoSEQ multiplex PCR, lists solely in-frame clones and lacks some. V, J and clone size were drawn from that table, and D and trimming were deduced from the DNA. Among around 150,000 clones listed, approximately 84% were seen once. Recruited during active infection, patients (from Seattle) were subsequently followed longitudinally.

This TCR derives from an older woman with COVID-19, enrolled during active disease. Sequencing input: peripheral blood. The chain joins TRBV5-4 to TRBJ1-1, with D possibly being TRBD1 (6 bases). The CDR3 is CASSVDSPAEAFF. CDR3 DNA: TGTGCCAGCAGCGTGGACAGCCCCGCTGAAGCTTTCTTT.